Below, 20 T cell receptor beta chains from the same sample are listed, as sequenced in a study of blood T cell repertoires in COVID-19 (TCRdb year 2020). Receptor libraries were prepared by the immunoSEQ multiplex PCR assay. This immuneACCESS table, as held by TCRdb, lists in-frame sequences with V and J called but not all clones. Of the missing ones, under half trace to an unresolved V gene in checked studies; the others have no known cause. In this sample the table shows approximately 260,000 clones, about 91% of which occur a single time. Roughly 1.2% of the sample belongs to the ten largest clones. The sequenced sample was PBMCs or T cells enriched from blood (not recorded which). These receptors were obtained from a woman in her forties with acute COVID-19.

The chain carries TRBV10-1 and TRBJ2-1; 10 bases fit TRBD2. This CDR3 is built from 15 residues. The J segment lost 8 bases and the V segment lost 4 bases, leaving 8 bases of the junction unmatched. Germline V gives CDR1 WNHNN, CDR2 SYGVQD (reference sequence). CDR3 residues: CASSVLAGESDEQFF. The DNA of the CDR3 is TGCGCCAGCAGTGTGCTAGCGGGAGAGAGTGATGAGCAGTTCTTC.

This chain joins TRBV24-1 and TRBJ1-5, with a possible D match to TRBD1 (6 bases). V lost 5 bases to trimming and J lost 5 bases, with 9 bases between them. CDR3 length: 13 amino acids. The germline V gene has CDR1 KGHDR and CDR2 SFDVKD. The chain's CDR3 is CATSAQGDQPQHF. The CDR3 DNA follows: TGTGCCACCAGTGCACAGGGTGATCAGCCCCAGCATTTT.

The V gene is TRBV7-9, the J gene TRBJ1-5; D may be TRBD1 (5 bases). This CDR3 has 12 residues. The germline gives CDR1 SEHNR, CDR2 FQNEAQ (reference sequence). Trimming took 5 bases from V and 5 from J, leaving 7 bases between them. This chain's CDR3 is CASSRGDQPQHF. CDR3 DNA: TGTGCCAGCAGCCGGGGGGATCAGCCCCAGCATTTT.

V and J are TRBV4-1 and TRBJ2-7; 7 bases align to TRBD2. The V and J ends lost 0 bases and 7 bases, in that order; junction bases with no gene match: 9. Germline V gene sequence: CDR1 MGHRA, CDR2 YSYEKL. The CDR3 runs to 15 residues. CDR3: CASSQEGALRGEQYF. The CDR3 DNA reads as TGCGCCAGCAGCCAAGAAGGGGCCCTGCGGGGGGAGCAGTACTTC.

This clone was counted a single time. The rearrangement joins TRBV27 to TRBJ1-2; 11 bases agree with TRBD1. Germline V gene data show CDR1 as MNHEY and CDR2 as SMNVEV (reference sequence). The CDR3 has 15 residues. V trimming: 5 bases; J trimming: 8 bases; junction bases outside the gene matches: 10. In nucleotides, the CDR3 is TGTGCCAGCAGTCCTAACCCGGGACAGGGGGTGGGCTACACCTTC. Translating it yields CASSPNPGQGVGYTF.

The chain joins TRBV6-5 to TRBJ1-3, with unresolved D. Trimming took 2 bases from V and 6 from J, leaving 11 bases between them. The germline V gene encodes CDR1 MNHEY and CDR2 SVGAGI. The CDR3 is made up of 14 amino acids. The CDR3 protein is CASSYGLNENTIYF. In nucleotides, the CDR3 is TGTGCCAGCAGTTACGGACTGAACGAAAACACCATATATTTT.

V and J are TRBV5-4 and TRBJ1-4; no clear D gene. This CDR3 contains 16 residues. Germline assignment: CDR1 SGHNT and CDR2 YYREEE (reference sequence). The V gene lost 0 bases and the J gene lost 6 bases, with 15 bases spanning the gap. CDR3 bases: TGTGCCAGCAGCTTGGACCTCCGGGGTGGGGATGAAAAACTGTTTTTT. It encodes CASSLDLRGGDEKLFF.

The V call is TRBV14, the J call TRBJ2-1, with D perhaps matching TRBD1 (5 bases). The CDR3 runs to 18 residues. CDR1 is SGHDN and CDR2 is FVKESK in the germline V gene. V gave up 3 bases and J gave up 8 bases, with 26 bases separating them. The DNA of the CDR3 is TGTGCCAGCAGCCATTTTACCCAATTGGACACCAACCCCGATGAGCAGTTCTTC. This sequence encodes CASSHFTQLDTNPDEQFF.

This rearrangement joins TRBV5-5 to TRBJ1-1, with TRBD1 matching over 8 bases. Trimming at V came to 3 bases and at J to 0 bases, leaving 4 bases not matched to a gene. The CDR3 consists of 15 residues. Germline V gene sequence: CDR1 SGHKS, CDR2 YYEKEE (reference sequence). For the CDR3, the DNA is TGTGCCAGCAGCTGGGGGACAGGTATGAACACTGAAGCTTTCTTT. This encodes CASSWGTGMNTEAFF.

The gene calls are TRBV6-2 or TRBV6-3 and TRBJ2-7; 10 positions agree with TRBD2. The germline CDR1 and CDR2 sequences are MNHEY and SVGEGT. The CDR3 runs 15 residues. Trimming took 6 bases from V and 2 from J; bases not matched to a gene: 7. The CDR3 coding sequence is TGTGCCAGCAGCTCCAAGCGGGAGGGCCCCTACGAGCAGTACGTC. This translates into CASSSKREGPYEQYV.

J is TRBJ1-2 and V is TRBV28; 7 bases match TRBD1. This CDR3 has 14 amino acids. J lost 5 bases, V lost 4 bases, and 7 bases had no gene match. The germline V gene has CDR1 MDHEN and CDR2 SYDVKM. CDR3 amino acids: CASSSGTERYGYTF. In DNA form, the CDR3 reads TGTGCCAGCAGTTCCGGGACAGAGAGATATGGCTACACCTTC.

This chain links TRBV5-1 with TRBJ2-1, with 7 bases identical to TRBD2. The CDR3 runs to 15 residues. Germline lookup yields CDR1 SGHRS and CDR2 YFSETQ. J was trimmed by 6 bases and V by 0 bases; bases with no gene match: 6. CDR3 nucleotide sequence: TGCGCCAGCAGCTTGGTGGCGGGAGTAACCAATGAGCAGTTCTTC. Translated, it gives CASSLVAGVTNEQFF.

This clone was counted a few times. The chain links TRBV28 to TRBJ2-2; TRBD2 agrees at 8 bases. There are 15 residues in the CDR3. V dropped 9 bases and J dropped 3; count of bases not matched to a gene: 9. CDR1 is MDHEN and CDR2 is SYDVKM in the germline V gene. As DNA, the CDR3 is TGTGCCAGTCGGAGCGGGAGTCTGTACACCGGGGAGCTGTTTTTT. As protein: CASRSGSLYTGELFF. Supplemented by reference TRBV28 and TRBJ2-2, the full variable domain reads DVKVTQSSRYLVKRTGEKVFLECVQDMDHENMFWYRQDPGLGLRLIYFSYDVKMKEKGDIPEGYSVSREKKERFSLILESASTNQTSMYLCASRSGSLYTGELFFGEGSRLTVL.

The chain links TRBV5-1 to TRBJ2-2; D not resolved. V dropped 0 bases and J dropped 3 bases, with 9 bases sitting between them. CDR3 length: 15 residues. Germline CDR1 SGHRS, CDR2 YFSETQ. CDR3 sequence reads: CASSLEPTHTGELFF. The CDR3 nucleotides are TGCGCCAGCAGCTTGGAGCCGACTCACACCGGGGAGCTGTTTTTT.

This clone has only one observation. CDR3 residues: CASSPFANLRGSSYEQYF. The CDR3 DNA is TGTGCCAGCTCACCTTTCGCGAATCTGCGGGGGAGCTCCTACGAGCAGTACTTC. This rearrangement joins TRBV18 to TRBJ2-7, with 7 bases that match TRBD2. Trimming removed 3 bases from V and 0 bases from J; junction bases left unmatched: 14. The CDR3 consists of 18 residues. From germline, CDR1 is KGHSH and CDR2 LQKENI.

The V gene is TRBV10-3, the J gene TRBJ1-1, with TRBD1 identical over 12 bases. V lost 3 bases, J lost 7 bases, and 12 bases stayed unmatched. Germline CDR1 reads ENHRY; CDR2 reads SYGVKD. The CDR3 totals 17 residues. CDR3 sequence: CAISDSGTGGLKGEAFF. The CDR3 DNA reads as TGTGCCATCAGTGATTCCGGGACAGGGGGCCTAAAAGGTGAAGCTTTCTTT.

The chain carries TRBV18 and TRBJ1-2, with TRBD1 as a possible D gene (6 bases). The CDR3 is 15 amino acids. CDR1 is KGHSH, CDR2 LQKENI, per germline. V was cut by 1 base and J by 3 bases, with 12 bases left in between. The CDR3, as DNA: TGTGCCAGCTCACCACTAAGGGGGAAGGACTATGGCTACACCTTC. Its translation: CASSPLRGKDYGYTF.

CDR3 nucleotide sequence: TGTGCCAGCATACCTCCAGGGGGTGGCTACACCTTC. Its protein is CASIPPGGGYTF. The chain couples TRBV28 to TRBJ1-2; 7 positions match TRBD1. J lost 7 bases, V lost 7 bases, and 6 bases had no gene match. Per germline, CDR1 MDHEN and CDR2 SYDVKM. The CDR3 loop spans 12 amino acids.

The V and J genes are TRBV27 and TRBJ1-4; D gene uncertain. Trimming removed 6 bases from V and 4 bases from J, with 12 bases in between. CDR3 size: 14 residues. The germline V gene has CDR1 MNHEY and CDR2 SMNVEV (reference sequence). In DNA form, the CDR3 reads TGTGCCAGCAGAACGTGGAGGGATAATGAAAAACTGTTTTTT. Protein sequence: CASRTWRDNEKLFF.

The chain uses TRBV27 and TRBJ2-7, with 7 nucleotides matching TRBD2. In germline, CDR1 is MNHEY, CDR2 SMNVEV (reference sequence). CDR3 length equals 15 residues. The J segment lost 3 bases and the V segment lost 6 bases, leaving 11 bases of the junction unmatched. As DNA, the CDR3 is TGTGCCAGCAGCCGCCAGGGCGGGAGAGTCTACGAGCAGTACTTC. Amino acids: CASSRQGGRVYEQYF.